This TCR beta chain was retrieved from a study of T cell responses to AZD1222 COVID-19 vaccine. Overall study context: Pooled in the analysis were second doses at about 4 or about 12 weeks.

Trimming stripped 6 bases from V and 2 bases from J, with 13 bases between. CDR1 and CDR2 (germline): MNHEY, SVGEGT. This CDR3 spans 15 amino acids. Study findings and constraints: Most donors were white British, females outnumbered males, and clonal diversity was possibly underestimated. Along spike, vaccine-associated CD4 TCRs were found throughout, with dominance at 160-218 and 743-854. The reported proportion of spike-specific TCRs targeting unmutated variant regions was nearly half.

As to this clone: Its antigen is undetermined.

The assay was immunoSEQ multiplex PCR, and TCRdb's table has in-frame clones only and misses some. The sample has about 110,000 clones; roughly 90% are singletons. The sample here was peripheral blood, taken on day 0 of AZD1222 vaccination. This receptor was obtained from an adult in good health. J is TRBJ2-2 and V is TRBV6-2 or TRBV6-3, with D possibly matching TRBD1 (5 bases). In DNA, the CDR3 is TGTGCCAGCAGCCGCCTCGACAGAAACACCGGGGAGCTGTTTTTT. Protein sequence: CASSRLDRNTGELFF.